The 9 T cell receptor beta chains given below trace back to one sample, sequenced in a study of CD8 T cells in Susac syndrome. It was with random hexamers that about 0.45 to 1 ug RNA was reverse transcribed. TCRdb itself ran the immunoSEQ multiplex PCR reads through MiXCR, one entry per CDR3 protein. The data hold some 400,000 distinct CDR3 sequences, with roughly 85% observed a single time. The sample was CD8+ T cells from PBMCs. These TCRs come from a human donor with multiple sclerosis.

The CDR3 sequence: CASSSLAGNGELFF. The DNA for the CDR3 is TGTGCCAGCAGTTCCCTAGCGGGGAACGGGGAGCTGTTTTTT. This chain joins TRBV5-6 and TRBJ2-2; 9 nucleotides line up with TRBD2. The CDR3 covers 14 residues. The germline CDR1 and CDR2 sequences are SGHDT and YYEEEE. The V segment lost 5 bases and the J segment 7 bases; nucleotides outside the gene matches: 6. Complete variable domain (other parts from reference TRBV5-6 and TRBJ2-2): DAGVTQSPTHLIKTRGQQVTLRCSPKSGHDTVSWYQQALGQGPQFIFQYYEEEERQRGNFPDRFSGHQFPNYSSELNVNALLLGDSALYLCASSSLAGNGELFFGEGSRLTVL.

The CDR3 DNA sequence: TGTGCCAGCAGTCCGGACAGGGCGCTCAATGAGCAGTTCTTC. This encodes CASSPDRALNEQFF. The chain links TRBV12-3 or TRBV12-4 to TRBJ2-1; 8 nucleotides match TRBD1. V dropped 5 bases and J dropped 6; count of bases not matched to a gene: 6. The CDR3 runs 14 residues.

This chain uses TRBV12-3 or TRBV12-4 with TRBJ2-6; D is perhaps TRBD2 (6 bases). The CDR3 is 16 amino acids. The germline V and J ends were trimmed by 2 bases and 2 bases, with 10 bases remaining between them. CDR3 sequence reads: CASSLRGLAGANVLTF. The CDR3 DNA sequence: TGTGCCAGCAGTTTAAGGGGACTTGCTGGGGCCAACGTCCTGACTTTC.

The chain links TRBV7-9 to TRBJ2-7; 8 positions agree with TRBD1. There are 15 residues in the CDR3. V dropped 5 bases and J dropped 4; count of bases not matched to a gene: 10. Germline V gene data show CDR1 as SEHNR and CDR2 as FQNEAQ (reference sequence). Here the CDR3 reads CASSPSDRGEYEQYF. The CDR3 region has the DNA TGTGCCAGCAGCCCCTCCGACAGGGGAGAATACGAGCAGTACTTC.

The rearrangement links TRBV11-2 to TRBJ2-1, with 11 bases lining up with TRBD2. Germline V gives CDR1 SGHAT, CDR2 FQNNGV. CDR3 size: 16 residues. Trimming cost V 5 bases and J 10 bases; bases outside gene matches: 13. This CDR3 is CASSPGPSGGPYEQFF. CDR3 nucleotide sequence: TGTGCCAGCAGCCCAGGGCCTAGCGGGGGGCCGTACGAGCAGTTCTTC.

The CDR3 protein is CASRPPGQGVLYF. In DNA, the CDR3 is TGTGCCAGCAGGCCCCCGGGACAGGGGGTTCTGTACTTC. This sequence joins TRBV2 and TRBJ2-7; TRBD1 matches 11 bases. Looked up from germline, CDR1 is SNHLY and CDR2 is FYNNEI. Losses at the gene ends were 6 bases for V and 12 bases for J; bases not matched to a gene: 10. CDR3 length equals 13 residues.

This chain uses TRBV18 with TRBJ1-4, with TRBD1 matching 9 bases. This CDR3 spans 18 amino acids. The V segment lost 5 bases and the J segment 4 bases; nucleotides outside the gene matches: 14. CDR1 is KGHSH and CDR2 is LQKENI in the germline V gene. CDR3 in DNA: TGTGCCAGCTCATCCACGCAATTGGGGACAGGGCATAATGAAAAACTGTTTTTT. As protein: CASSSTQLGTGHNEKLFF.

The CDR3 is CASSLRLAEGVLGTQYF. CDR3 DNA: TGTGCCAGCAGCTTAAGGCTAGCGGAGGGGGTTTTGGGGACCCAGTACTTC. The chain couples TRBV7-8 to TRBJ2-5, with D possibly TRBD2 on 7 matching bases. Germline loops: CDR1 SGHVS, CDR2 FQNEAQ. Trimming left V 2 bases short and J 7 bases short, with 23 bases between. The CDR3 loop spans 17 amino acids.

The CDR3 loop is CASSSQSILAGVYEQYF. The DNA of the CDR3 is TGTGCCAGCAGTTCCCAGTCAATACTAGCGGGAGTCTACGAGCAGTACTTC. This chain connects TRBV27 to TRBJ2-7; 11 bases align to TRBD2. The CDR3 has 17 amino acids. V dropped 4 bases and J dropped 3; count of bases not matched to a gene: 11. Germline loops: CDR1 MNHEY, CDR2 SMNVEV (reference sequence).